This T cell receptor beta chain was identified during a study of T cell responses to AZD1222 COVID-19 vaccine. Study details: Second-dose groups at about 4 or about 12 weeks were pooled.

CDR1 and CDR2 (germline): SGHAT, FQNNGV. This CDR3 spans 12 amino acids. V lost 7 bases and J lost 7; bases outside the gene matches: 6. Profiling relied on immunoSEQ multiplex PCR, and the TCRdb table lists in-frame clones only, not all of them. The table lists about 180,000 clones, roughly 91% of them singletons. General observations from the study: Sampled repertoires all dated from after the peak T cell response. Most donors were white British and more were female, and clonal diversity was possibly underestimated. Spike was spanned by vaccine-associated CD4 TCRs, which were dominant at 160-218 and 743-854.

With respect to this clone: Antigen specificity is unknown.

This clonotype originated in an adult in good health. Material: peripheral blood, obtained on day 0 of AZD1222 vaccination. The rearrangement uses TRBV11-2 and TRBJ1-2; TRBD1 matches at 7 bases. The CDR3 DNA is TGTGCCAGCACCAGCACAGGGGCTGGCTACACCTTC. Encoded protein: CASTSTGAGYTF.